These 4 T cell receptor beta chains originate from one sample sequenced in a study of vaccination effects on CD4 cells after COVID-19. The antigens these receptors bind are not known. This table comes from immunoSEQ multiplex PCR, and its TCRdb copy is limited to in-frame clones, with some not included. The table has some 31,000 clones, around 72% seen once. Investigators separated out CD4+ T cells once 10 days of culture had passed. This person caught SARS-CoV-2 sometime from March to December 2020, and PCR testing confirmed the infection. Every participant took two doses of the BNT162b2 or mRNA-1273 vaccine. Sequences were derived from CD4+ T cells from PBMCs cultured without peptide, sampled after COVID-19 vaccination. These receptors were obtained from a human donor who had a prior SARS-CoV-2 infection.

The genes are TRBV7-9 and TRBJ1-2; D perhaps matches TRBD1 (6 bases). Per germline, CDR1 SEHNR and CDR2 FQNEAQ (reference sequence). V was clipped by 7 bases and J by 5 bases, with 20 bases between them. The CDR3 runs 15 residues. The CDR3 is CASTKSWGLGYGYTF. The CDR3 nucleotides read TGTGCCAGCACCAAAAGCTGGGGGCTGGGGTATGGCTACACCTTC.

The chain links TRBV2 to TRBJ2-2; no reliable D call. The length of the CDR3 is 12 residues. V was pared by 4 bases and J by 3 bases, with 3 bases between. CDR1 SNHLY and CDR2 FYNNEI come from the germline V gene. This chain's CDR3 is CASSGHTGELFF. CDR3 nucleotide sequence: TGTGCCAGCAGTGGACACACCGGGGAGCTGTTTTTT.

This clone occurred a few times. The chain uses TRBV5-5 and TRBJ1-2; D possibly corresponds to TRBD1 (6 bases). Trimming left V 3 bases short and J 6 bases short, with 12 bases between. The CDR3 extends over 13 amino acids. From germline, CDR1 is SGHKS and CDR2 YYEKEE (reference sequence). The CDR3 nucleotides are TGTGCCAGCAGCTCGCGGGGGGCCGATGGCTACACCTTC. Protein sequence: CASSSRGADGYTF.

The chain uses TRBV2 and TRBJ1-4; no firm D call. The CDR3 runs to 15 residues. Germline loops: CDR1 SNHLY, CDR2 FYNNEI. The ends were cut back, 3 bases at V and 0 bases at J, with 8 bases in the middle. The CDR3 DNA follows: TGTGCCAGCAGTGATATGGGAGCAACTAATGAAAAACTGTTTTTT. Its protein is CASSDMGATNEKLFF.